The clone carrying this T cell receptor (beta chain) has just a few counts. This record belongs to a study of early T cells in non-severe SARS-CoV-2 infection. Via MiXCR, TCRdb re-called the 5' RACE reads, giving one row per CDR3 protein. The table lists approximately 56,000 distinct CDR3 sequences, about 10% of them singletons, with 6% to 8% in the top ten. This CDR3 has 13 residues. Looked up from germline, CDR1 is SGHTA and CDR2 is FQGNSA. V was trimmed by 1 base and J by 6 bases, leaving 6 bases between them. This TCR derives from an adult who was a healthcare worker with PCR-confirmed SARS-CoV-2 infection or an uninfected control (not recorded which). The sequencing input was whole blood. The genes are TRBV7-2 and TRBJ2-2; D uncertain. DNA for the CDR3: TGTGCCAGCAGCTTAGGGTTGGCCGGGGAGCTGTTTTTT. Protein: CASSLGLAGELFF.